The clone carrying this T cell receptor beta chain was seen a handful of times. As yet, its antigen is unknown. This CDR3 region has 13 residues. The germline gives CDR1 SGDLS, CDR2 YYNGEE. V lost 0 bases, J lost 3 bases, and 4 bases lay in between. A universal primer site arose from template switching, and cDNA bore unique molecular identifiers. TCRdb re-derived calls from the 5' RACE reads in MiXCR, one entry per CDR3 protein. The sample records approximately 470,000 distinct CDR3 sequences, around 14% being singletons. The sample originates from a study of identical twins. Study outcomes and limitations: For cord blood, abundant beta clonotypes had fewer insertions, unlike memory repertoires, which showed none. Models underestimated out-of-frame TCR alpha sharing in monozygotic twins.

All of the donors were Caucasians in good health. These sequences were also reported in another study, on yellow fever vaccine responses in identical twins.

This sequence joins TRBV9 and TRBJ1-5; D remains unclear. Sequencing was performed on CD4+ T cells sorted from blood. This TCR was sampled from a young woman in good health. Written as DNA, the CDR3 is TGTGCCAGCAGCGTAGGCGCCAATCAGCCCCAGCATTTT. This sequence encodes CASSVGANQPQHF.